What follows are 9 T cell receptor beta chains derived from one specimen sequenced in a study of identical twins. TCRdb fed the 5' RACE reads into MiXCR, producing one record per CDR3 protein. The table includes about 690,000 distinct CDR3 sequences, 21% detected once. This same sample was also taken into another study, of T cells expressing NK-cell markers.

The sequenced sample was PBMCs. These receptor sequences come from a woman under 30 in good health.

This chain uses TRBV27 with TRBJ2-1, with TRBD2 matching 7 bases. This CDR3 comprises 13 residues. Germline-derived CDR1 and CDR2 are MNHEY and SMNVEV (reference sequence). V dropped 2 bases and J dropped 8; count of bases not matched to a gene: 3. Written as DNA, the CDR3 is TGTGCCAGCAGTTTACTAGCGGACGATGAGCAGTTCTTC. Translation gives CASSLLADDEQFF.

The V and J genes are TRBV9 and TRBJ2-5; 7 bases align to TRBD1. The CDR3 contains 15 residues. V shed 0 bases, J shed 1 base, and the junction held 3 bases outside the gene matches. Germline CDR1 reads SGDLS; CDR2 reads YYNGEE. The CDR3 is CASSVGGGVQETQYF. The CDR3 DNA sequence: TGTGCCAGCAGCGTAGGAGGGGGCGTCCAAGAGACCCAGTACTTC.

V and J are TRBV6-1 and TRBJ2-7, with D maybe TRBD2 (5 bases). The CDR3 spans 15 residues. Germline CDR1 and CDR2: MNHNS and SASEGT. Trimming stripped 7 bases from V and 5 bases from J, with 21 bases between. This chain's CDR3 is CASTPAEEVSHEQYF. The DNA for the CDR3 is TGTGCCAGCACCCCAGCCGAGGAGGTGTCCCACGAGCAGTACTTC.

This clonotype was counted between two and nine times. The DNA of the CDR3 is TGTGCCAGCAGCTTTAAGGGGGCATCGGCAGTGAACACTGAAGCTTTCTTT. Translation gives CASSFKGASAVNTEAFF. The rearrangement joins TRBV5-5 to TRBJ1-1, with TRBD1 identical over 7 bases. This CDR3 spans 17 amino acids. V was pared by 2 bases and J by 0 bases, with 10 bases of the junction left unmatched. Germline V CDR1 and CDR2: SGHKS, YYEKEE (reference sequence).

This clonotype appeared a few times. The V call is TRBV6-5, the J call TRBJ2-6; tentative D call: TRBD2 (6 bases). V dropped 1 base and J dropped 3 bases, with 13 bases sitting between them. CDR1 and CDR2 from the germline V gene are MNHEY and SVGAGI. The CDR3 is 17 residues long. DNA for the CDR3: TGTGCCAGCAGTTACTTCGGGGAGGCAGTTGGGGCCAACGTCCTGACTTTC. Translation gives CASSYFGEAVGANVLTF.

J is TRBJ2-1 and V is TRBV20-1, with 11 positions matching TRBD2. The junction had 22 bases not matched to a gene; V was cut back by 5 bases and J by 7 bases. The CDR3 is made up of 19 amino acids. CDR1 DFQATT and CDR2 SNEGSKA come from the germline V gene (reference sequence). The CDR3 nucleotides read TGCAGTGCTCGCCTCGTGATTGGCCGTAGCGGGGGGGCCTGGAATGAGCAGTTCTTC. Protein: CSARLVIGRSGGAWNEQFF.

The chain employs TRBV27 and TRBJ1-4; D not certain. The CDR3 extends over 15 amino acids. Between the trimmed V and J ends, which lost 7 bases and 0 bases, there was a span of 12 bases. Germline V gene sequence: CDR1 MNHEY, CDR2 SMNVEV (reference sequence). The CDR3 protein is CASTTLGSTNEKLFF. The CDR3 region has the DNA TGTGCCAGCACCACCCTGGGTTCAACTAATGAAAAACTGTTTTTT. The full variable domain, completed using reference TRBV27 and TRBJ1-4, is EAQVTQNPRYLITVTGKKLTVTCSQNMNHEYMSWYRQDPGLGLRQIYYSMNVEVTDKGDVPEGYKVSRKEKRNFPLILESPSPNQTSLYFCASTTLGSTNEKLFFGSGTQLSVL.

This clonotype was counted between two and nine times. The rearrangement joins TRBV6-1 to TRBJ1-1; D is possibly TRBD1 (5 bases). Trimming left V 10 bases short and J 7 bases short, with 16 bases between. From germline, CDR1 is MNHNS and CDR2 SASEGT. The CDR3 length is 12 residues. The CDR3 sequence is CAIKPRDGEAFF. As DNA, the CDR3 is TGTGCCATAAAACCTCGGGACGGTGAAGCTTTCTTT.

CDR3 coding DNA: TGCGCCAGCAGCTTGGCCGGAAGGACAGGGTCGCGGGATGAGCAGTTCTTC. Its translation: CASSLAGRTGSRDEQFF. The V gene is TRBV5-1, the J gene TRBJ2-1, with 8 nucleotides matching TRBD1. The germline V gene encodes CDR1 SGHRS and CDR2 YFSETQ. The CDR3 has 17 amino acids. The J segment lost 8 bases and the V segment lost 0 bases, leaving 13 bases of the junction unmatched. Based on the CDR3 plus reference TRBV5-1 and TRBJ2-1, the full variable domain is KAGVTQTPRYLIKTRGQQVTLSCSPISGHRSVSWYQQTPGQGLQFLFEYFSETQRNKGNFPGRFSGRQFSNSRSEMNVSTLELGDSALYLCASSLAGRTGSRDEQFFGPGTRLTVL.